The 29 T cell receptor beta chains presented below share a single source sample, sequenced in a study of T-cell memory formation after mild COVID-19. TCRdb fed the 5' RACE reads into MiXCR, producing one record per CDR3 protein. In the table there are around 310,000 distinct CDR3 sequences, roughly an eighth of which are singletons. The source material was PBMCs or a T cell subset sorted from them (not recorded which). The receptors come from a man aged 18 to 30 who had mild COVID-19 (a few samples of this study predate the infection). Cell type and time point are not known.

This clonotype showed up just a few times. This rearrangement joins TRBV5-1 to TRBJ2-3; perhaps TRBD2 as D (6 bases). V was clipped by 3 bases and J by 0 bases, with 14 bases between them. The CDR3 loop spans 16 amino acids. Germline-derived CDR1 and CDR2 are SGHRS and YFSETQ. In DNA, the CDR3 is TGCGCCAGCAGCTCTCGGGGGTCCCCTAGCACAGATACGCAGTATTTT. As protein: CASSSRGSPSTDTQYF. The full variable domain, its missing parts supplied by reference TRBV5-1 and TRBJ2-3, is KAGVTQTPRYLIKTRGQQVTLSCSPISGHRSVSWYQQTPGQGLQFLFEYFSETQRNKGNFPGRFSGRQFSNSRSEMNVSTLELGDSALYLCASSSRGSPSTDTQYFGPGTRLTVL.

The table lists this clonotype with a few counts. The chain joins TRBV6-4 to TRBJ2-3; 8 bases match TRBD2. The V and J ends lost 2 bases and 4 bases, in that order; junction bases with no gene match: 8. CDR1 is MRHNA, CDR2 SNTAGT, per germline. The CDR3 has 16 residues. The CDR3 loop reads CASSDGVGGAPDTQYF. For the CDR3, the DNA is TGTGCCAGCAGTGACGGGGTCGGGGGGGCCCCAGATACGCAGTATTTT.

V gene TRBV6-5 combines with J gene TRBJ2-3; no reliable D call. The CDR3 covers 14 residues. The germline V gene has CDR1 MNHEY and CDR2 SVGAGI. V was clipped by 6 bases and J by 5 bases, with 15 bases between them. This chain's CDR3 is CASSPSKLRDTQYF. For the CDR3, the DNA is TGTGCCAGCAGCCCGAGCAAGCTCAGAGATACGCAGTATTTT.

The table lists this clonotype with a few counts. The chain uses TRBV6-5 and TRBJ2-1; TRBD2 might be the D (6 bases). The CDR3 runs 14 residues. Trimming removed 4 bases at V and 4 bases at J, with 11 bases between. CDR1 and CDR2 (germline): MNHEY, SVGAGI. The CDR3: CASSFGGGYNEQFF. The CDR3 DNA reads TGTGCCAGCAGTTTCGGGGGAGGTTACAATGAGCAGTTCTTC.

The table lists this clonotype with a few counts. The CDR3 DNA sequence: TGCAGCGTTGCTAGGCAGGGGCCGCGAGATACGCAGTATTTT. It yields the protein CSVARQGPRDTQYF. The chain has TRBV29-1 and TRBJ2-3, with D possibly TRBD1 on 6 matching bases. CDR3 size: 14 residues. In germline, CDR1 is SQVTM, CDR2 ANQGSEA. With 4 bases removed from V and 5 bases from J, the gap between germline ends came to 16 bases.

In its sample, this clonotype was seen a few times. V is TRBV5-1 and J is TRBJ1-1; no clear D. The germline gives CDR1 SGHRS, CDR2 YFSETQ. V lost 4 bases and J 7 bases, leaving 23 bases between the germline ends. The CDR3 spans 16 residues. CDR3 loop: CASSPRVSASQDEAFF. As DNA, the CDR3 is TGCGCCAGCAGCCCCCGGGTGTCGGCCAGCCAAGATGAAGCTTTCTTT.

The sample holds a few counts of this clonotype. J is TRBJ2-7 and V is TRBV9; no reliable D call. Trimming removed 4 bases from V and 3 bases from J, with 8 bases in between. This CDR3 has 12 amino acids. CDR1 is SGDLS and CDR2 is YYNGEE in the germline V gene. As DNA, the CDR3 is TGTGCCAGCAGCATCGGCTTCTACGAGCAGTACGTC. It specifies CASSIGFYEQYV.

This clonotype was detected only a few times. This chain connects TRBV7-2 to TRBJ2-4; D may be TRBD1 (7 bases). The CDR3 runs 18 residues. V was shortened by 3 bases and J by 2 bases, with 20 bases between the two germline ends. CDR1 and CDR2 from the germline V gene are SGHTA and FQGNSA. CDR3 loop: CASSLGGYRGRTKNIQYF. The CDR3 region has the DNA TGTGCCAGCAGCTTGGGGGGATACAGGGGTCGAACCAAAAACATTCAGTACTTC.

J is TRBJ1-1 and V is TRBV28; no reliable D call. Germline values: CDR1 MDHEN, CDR2 SYDVKM. This CDR3 has 15 amino acids. Trimming left V 7 bases short and J 0 bases short, with 15 bases between. The CDR3 spells CASTLGRILNTEAFF. Written as DNA, the CDR3 is TGTGCCAGCACCCTTGGACGGATTTTGAACACTGAAGCTTTCTTT.

This clonotype was observed a handful of times. The chain has TRBV7-2 and TRBJ2-3; the match to TRBD2 covers 12 bases. Germline V lookup: CDR1 SGHTA, CDR2 FQGNSA. V lost 5 bases to trimming and J lost 2 bases; unmatched junction nucleotides: 8. CDR3 size: 17 residues. The CDR3 DNA sequence: TGTGCCAGCAGCACGAGACTAGCGGGGGAACCCACAGATACGCAGTATTTT. Its protein is CASSTRLAGEPTDTQYF.

The chain joins TRBV5-1 to TRBJ2-2; 7 bases match TRBD1. This CDR3 is 15 amino acids long. With 4 bases clipped from V and 4 bases from J, the junction kept 7 bases outside the gene matches. CDR1 and CDR2 from the germline V gene are SGHRS and YFSETQ. CDR3 bases: TGCGCCAGCAGCCTGACAGGGAGCAGCACCGGGGAGCTGTTTTTT. This sequence encodes CASSLTGSSTGELFF. The full variable domain, with the rest looked up from reference TRBV5-1 and TRBJ2-2, is KAGVTQTPRYLIKTRGQQVTLSCSPISGHRSVSWYQQTPGQGLQFLFEYFSETQRNKGNFPGRFSGRQFSNSRSEMNVSTLELGDSALYLCASSLTGSSTGELFFGEGSRLTVL.

This clonotype was seen a few times. The rearrangement uses TRBV7-9 and TRBJ2-7; 7 bases fit TRBD1. CDR3 length equals 14 residues. The germline CDR1 and CDR2 sequences are SEHNR and FQNEAQ (reference sequence). With V trimmed by 5 bases and J by 3 bases, 7 bases remained unmatched. The CDR3 loop reads CASSTRGQSYEQYF. The CDR3, as DNA: TGTGCCAGCAGCACCAGGGGACAGAGCTACGAGCAGTACTTC.

The sample holds a few counts of this clonotype. The chain uses TRBV5-1 and TRBJ2-1; TRBD1 matches 9 bases. CDR1 is SGHRS, CDR2 YFSETQ, per germline. Trimming removed 1 base from V and 5 bases from J; junction bases left unmatched: 4. This CDR3 region has 15 residues. CDR3 sequence: CASSLLDRGDNEQFF. In DNA, the CDR3 is TGCGCCAGCAGCTTGCTTGACAGGGGGGACAATGAGCAGTTCTTC.

The rearrangement uses TRBV12-3 or TRBV12-4 and TRBJ1-1, with TRBD1 matching 10 bases. The CDR3 loop spans 14 amino acids. V lost 7 bases to trimming and J lost 4 bases; unmatched junction nucleotides: 6. The CDR3 region is CASTRTGGSTEAFF. The DNA of the CDR3 is TGTGCCAGCACCCGGACAGGGGGTAGCACTGAAGCTTTCTTT.

This rearrangement joins TRBV4-3 to TRBJ1-2; TRBD1 might be the D (6 bases). This CDR3 has 16 residues. V shed 0 bases and J shed 4 bases, with 15 bases lying between them. Germline CDR1 and CDR2: LGHNA and YSLEER. The CDR3 sequence is CASSQEGQGKVYGYTF. CDR3 DNA: TGCGCCAGCAGCCAAGAGGGCCAGGGGAAAGTCTATGGCTACACCTTC.

This clonotype was counted many times. The J gene is TRBJ1-2, the V gene TRBV6-2 or TRBV6-3; 8 bases are a match to TRBD1. This CDR3 comprises 17 residues. The V and J ends lost 5 bases and 4 bases, in that order; junction bases with no gene match: 15. CDR1 is MNHEY, CDR2 SVGEGT, per germline. Here the CDR3 DNA reads TGTGCCAGCAGTCAATCATCGACAGGGGATTCCAGCTATGGCTACACCTTC. This encodes CASSQSSTGDSSYGYTF.

The chain carries TRBV11-2 and TRBJ1-2; unclear D gene. The V gene's germline CDR1 is SGHAT and CDR2 FQNNGV. This CDR3 contains 12 residues. Trimming removed 4 bases from V and 2 bases from J, with 5 bases in between. CDR3 sequence: CASSYGNYGYTF. The CDR3 DNA reads TGTGCCAGCAGCTATGGAAACTATGGCTACACCTTC. Supplemented by reference TRBV11-2 and TRBJ1-2, the full variable domain reads EAGVAQSPRYKIIEKRQSVAFWCNPISGHATLYWYQQILGQGPKLLIQFQNNGVVDDSQLPKDRFSAERLKGVDSTLKIQPAKLEDSAVYLCASSYGNYGYTFGSGTRLTVV.

The rearrangement uses TRBV5-6 and TRBJ2-7; TRBD2 matches 13 bases. The germline gives CDR1 SGHDT, CDR2 YYEEEE. This CDR3 is built from 19 residues. J was trimmed by 3 bases and V by 0 bases; bases with no gene match: 12. The CDR3: CASSLGLAGGPPVDYEQYV. The CDR3 region has the DNA TGTGCCAGCAGCTTGGGACTAGCGGGGGGACCCCCCGTAGACTACGAGCAGTACGTC.

The table lists this clonotype with many counts. The rearrangement links TRBV5-6 to TRBJ1-1; 8 nucleotides match TRBD1. The CDR3 is made up of 16 amino acids. After removal of 0 bases from V and 6 bases from J, the junction contained 10 bases not matched to a gene. Germline V lookup: CDR1 SGHDT, CDR2 YYEEEE. The CDR3 bases are TGTGCCAGCAGCTTGGGTCCTTCGGGACAGGTTGCTGAAGCTTTCTTT. It encodes CASSLGPSGQVAEAFF.

The chain has TRBV21-1 and TRBJ2-7; whether TRBD1, the table's D call, matches the DNA was not checked. TRBV21-1 has pseudogene status. The CDR3 has 17 residues. CDR3 nucleotide sequence: TGTGCCAGCAGCAAAGGTAGACAGGTCGCGCCCATCTACGAGCAGTACGTC. It codes for CASSKGRQVAPIYEQYV.

This chain joins TRBV6-5 and TRBJ2-5; D gene ambiguous. The V end lost 8 bases, the J end lost 4 bases, and 11 bases lay between the germline ends. The CDR3 loop spans 12 amino acids. The germline CDR1 and CDR2 sequences are MNHEY and SVGAGI. The CDR3 DNA sequence: TGTGCCAGCCGAAAATCAAGAGAGACCCAGTACTTC. Translating gives CASRKSRETQYF.

This clonotype was observed once. This chain connects TRBV7-3 to TRBJ2-3; possible D gene TRBD2, 5 bases. Trimming stripped 5 bases from V and 0 bases from J, with 12 bases between. The germline CDR1 and CDR2 sequences are SGHTA and FQGTGA. The CDR3 covers 15 residues. The CDR3 reads CASSPRGISTDTQYF. CDR3 nucleotides: TGTGCCAGCAGCCCACGAGGGATTAGCACAGATACGCAGTATTTT.

This clonotype was found many times. This chain uses TRBV19 with TRBJ1-1, with 7 bases identical to TRBD1. Unmatched junction bases numbered 9, after V lost 5 bases and J lost 6 bases. The CDR3 length is 14 residues. CDR1 is LNHDA, CDR2 SQIVND, per germline (reference sequence). The CDR3 DNA is TGTGCCAGTAGTCCCCCTGGGGACAGTTCTGAAGCTTTCTTT. As protein: CASSPPGDSSEAFF. The complete variable domain, with remaining parts taken from reference TRBV19 and TRBJ1-1, reads DGGITQSPKYLFRKEGQNVTLSCEQNLNHDAMYWYRQDPGQGLRLIYYSQIVNDFQKGDIAEGYSVSREKKESFPLTVTSAQKNPTAFYLCASSPPGDSSEAFFGQGTRLTVV.

The V gene is TRBV5-6, the J gene TRBJ2-7, with D possibly TRBD1 on 6 matching bases. The CDR3 has 16 residues. Deletions cut 5 bases from V and 3 bases from J, with 21 bases between. Germline CDR1 reads SGHDT; CDR2 reads YYEEEE. This CDR3 is CASSSFQGTPYYEQYV. The CDR3 DNA follows: TGTGCCAGCAGTTCGTTCCAGGGGACCCCCTACTACGAGCAGTACGTC.

In its sample, this clonotype was seen a few times. The genes are TRBV4-3 and TRBJ1-1, with D perhaps matching TRBD1 (6 bases). The CDR3 spans 15 residues. Germline V gives CDR1 LGHNA, CDR2 YSLEER. Between the trimmed V and J ends, which lost 3 bases and 5 bases, there was a span of 16 bases. CDR3 sequence: CASSQDTGSRTEAFF. CDR3 sequence (DNA): TGCGCCAGCAGCCAGGACACAGGGAGTCGGACTGAAGCTTTCTTT.

This chain connects TRBV6-6 to TRBJ2-7; D is possibly TRBD1 or TRBD2 (6 bases each). V dropped 6 bases and J dropped 3 bases, with 21 bases sitting between them. From germline, CDR1 is MNHNY and CDR2 SVGAGI (reference sequence). The CDR3 extends over 16 amino acids. The CDR3 loop is CASSRGLAETFYEQYF. CDR3 coding DNA: TGTGCCAGCAGCCGGGGGCTCGCCGAAACCTTCTACGAGCAGTACTTC.

This clonotype appeared a few times. The V call is TRBV7-9, the J call TRBJ1-2; TRBD1 matches 8 bases. In germline, CDR1 is SEHNR, CDR2 FQNEAQ (reference sequence). The ends lost 4 bases at V and 8 bases at J; junction bases unmatched: 6. The CDR3 runs to 13 residues. The CDR3, as DNA: TGTGCCAGCAGCTCAGGACAGGGTAGCGGCTACACCTTC. Protein: CASSSGQGSGYTF.

This clonotype was found a few times. V gene TRBV12-3 or TRBV12-4 combines with J gene TRBJ2-3; D is possibly TRBD1 (6 bases). This CDR3 is built from 15 residues. Trimming stripped 5 bases from V and 5 bases from J, with 17 bases between. In nucleotides, the CDR3 is TGTGCCAGCAGTCCCGAGGCAGGGGTTGGAGATACGCAGTATTTT. This codes for CASSPEAGVGDTQYF.

This chain uses TRBV7-6 with TRBJ1-1; D perhaps matches TRBD1 (5 bases). The CDR3 contains 14 residues. The V end lost 5 bases, the J end lost 6 bases, and 16 bases lay between the germline ends. Germline V gives CDR1 SGHVS, CDR2 FNYEAQ. CDR3 DNA: TGTGCCAGCAGCGACAGACAAAATCGGGCTGAAGCTTTCTTT. Protein sequence: CASSDRQNRAEAFF.